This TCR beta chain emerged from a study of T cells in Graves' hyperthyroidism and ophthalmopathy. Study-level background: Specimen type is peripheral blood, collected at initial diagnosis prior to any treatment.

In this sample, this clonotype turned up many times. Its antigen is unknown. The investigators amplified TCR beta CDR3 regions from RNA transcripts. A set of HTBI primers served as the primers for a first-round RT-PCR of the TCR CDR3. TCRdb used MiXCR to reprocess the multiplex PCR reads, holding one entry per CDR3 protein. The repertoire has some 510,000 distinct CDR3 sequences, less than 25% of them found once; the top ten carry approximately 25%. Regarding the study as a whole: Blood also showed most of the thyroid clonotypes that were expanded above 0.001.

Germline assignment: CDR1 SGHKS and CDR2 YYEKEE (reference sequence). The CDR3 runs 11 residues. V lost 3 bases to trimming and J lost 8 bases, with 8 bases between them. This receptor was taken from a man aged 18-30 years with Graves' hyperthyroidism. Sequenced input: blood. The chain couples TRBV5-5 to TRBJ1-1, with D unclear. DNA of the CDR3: TGTGCCAGCAGCTACGCAGTAGAAGCTTTCTTT. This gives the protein CASSYAVEAFF.